The 14 T cell receptor beta chains below come from one sample, sequenced in a study of control samples from healthy donors and cancer patients. The data were produced by immunoSEQ multiplex PCR, yet TCRdb's version contains in-frame clones alone and is incomplete. The sample lists 200,000 or so clones, about 95% occurring once. The sample consisted of blood. These receptors were taken from a man over 45 in good health.

The gene calls are TRBV6-6 and TRBJ1-6; 8 nucleotides line up with TRBD1. Germline assignment: CDR1 MNHNY and CDR2 SVGAGI (reference sequence). CDR3 size: 13 residues. V was clipped by 7 bases and J by 10 bases; unmatched bases: 6. CDR3 in DNA: TGTGCCAGCACTGGACAGGGTGAATCACCCCTCCACTTT. Residues: CASTGQGESPLHF.

The table lists this clone with a count of one. CDR3 sequence: CASSIGWGREPAFF. The CDR3 DNA sequence: TGTGCCAGCAGCATTGGGTGGGGACGGGAGCCAGCTTTCTTT. J is TRBJ1-1 and V is TRBV5-4; TRBD1 might be the D (5 bases). Germline CDR1 reads SGHNT; CDR2 reads YYREEE (reference sequence). The ends were cut back, 4 bases at V and 10 bases at J, with 20 bases in the middle. The CDR3 loop spans 14 amino acids.

The chain uses TRBV6-6 and TRBJ1-2; TRBD1 aligns across 9 bases. CDR1 and CDR2 from the germline V gene are MNHNY and SVGAGI (reference sequence). V shed 10 bases, J shed 7 bases, and the junction held 13 bases outside the gene matches. CDR3 length: 14 amino acids. CDR3 DNA sequence: TGTGCCACCTGTCCAGAAGGGACAGGGAGTGGCTACACCTTC. Its translation is CATCPEGTGSGYTF.

The rearrangement links TRBV6-2 or TRBV6-3 to TRBJ1-4, with D unclear. CDR3 length: 14 residues. The V gene lost 0 bases and the J gene lost 5 bases, with 7 bases spanning the gap. The V gene's germline CDR1 is MNHEY and CDR2 SVGEGT. CDR3 region: CASSYSELNEKLFF. The CDR3 DNA follows: TGTGCCAGCAGTTACTCGGAATTAAATGAAAAACTGTTTTTT.

The chain has TRBV4-1 and TRBJ1-1; possible D gene TRBD1, 5 bases. V lost 0 bases and J 6 bases, leaving 17 bases between the germline ends. The CDR3 is 16 amino acids. Germline V CDR1 and CDR2: MGHRA, YSYEKL. In nucleotides, the CDR3 is TGCGCCAGCAGCCAAGAATCGTGGCTGGTGGGGCCTGAAGCTTTCTTT. Encoded protein: CASSQESWLVGPEAFF.

V and J are TRBV3-1 (or the pseudogene TRBV3-2) and TRBJ1-5; D call uncertain. CDR1 and CDR2 from the germline V gene are LGHDT and YNNKEL (reference sequence). Trimming took off 4 bases at V and 0 bases at J, with 7 bases between the two ends. The CDR3 is 14 residues long. The CDR3 coding sequence is TGTGCCAGCAGCCGACACGATAGCAATCAGCCCCAGCATTTT. Translating gives CASSRHDSNQPQHF.

This chain uses TRBV19 with TRBJ1-2, with TRBD1 identical over 8 bases. CDR3 length equals 14 residues. Per germline, CDR1 LNHDA and CDR2 SQIVND (reference sequence). V lost 4 bases and J lost 8; bases outside the gene matches: 9. The CDR3, as DNA: TGTGCCAGTAGTAGGGGACAGGCGGAAGGGGGCTACACCTTC. This codes for CASSRGQAEGGYTF. The whole variable domain, filled in from reference TRBV19 and TRBJ1-2, reads DGGITQSPKYLFRKEGQNVTLSCEQNLNHDAMYWYRQDPGQGLRLIYYSQIVNDFQKGDIAEGYSVSREKKESFPLTVTSAQKNPTAFYLCASSRGQAEGGYTFGSGTRLTVV.

This clone was seen once. V usage is TRBV7-2 and J usage is TRBJ2-2; D ambiguous. With 11 bases removed from V and 0 bases from J, the gap between germline ends came to 16 bases. The CDR3 has 15 amino acids. The germline V gene encodes CDR1 SGHTA and CDR2 FQGNSA. The CDR3 is CARPRREANTGELFF. The CDR3 nucleotides read TGTGCCCGACCTAGACGAGAAGCGAACACCGGGGAGCTGTTTTTT.

The gene calls are TRBV6-1 and TRBJ1-1; weak D call: TRBD1 (5 bases). CDR1 and CDR2 (germline): MNHNS, SASEGT. This CDR3 has 16 residues. The ends were cut back, 4 bases at V and 0 bases at J, with 15 bases in the middle. The CDR3 nucleotides read TGTGCCAGCAGTGCGAGCAGGGCTATCATGAACACTGAAGCTTTCTTT. Translated, it gives CASSASRAIMNTEAFF.

In its sample, this clone was seen once. V is TRBV24-1 and J is TRBJ2-1, with D uncertain. CDR1 and CDR2 from the germline V gene are KGHDR and SFDVKD. CDR3 length: 14 amino acids. V was trimmed by 1 base and J by 0 bases, leaving 3 bases between them. The CDR3 spells CATSDFGSYNEQFF. CDR3 DNA sequence: TGTGCCACCAGTGATTTTGGCTCCTACAATGAGCAGTTCTTC.

The V call is TRBV29-1, the J call TRBJ2-3; the D gene is possibly TRBD2 (7 bases). Germline V gene lookup returns CDR1 SQVTM and CDR2 ANQGSEA. This CDR3 region has 15 residues. V lost 5 bases, J lost 5 bases, and 20 bases lay in between. The CDR3 nucleotides are TGCAGCGTTAGTACCCCGGGGGGCGGGGGAGATACGCAGTATTTT. Translating it yields CSVSTPGGGGDTQYF.

The rearrangement joins TRBV28 to TRBJ1-6; no clear D. Looked up from germline, CDR1 is MDHEN and CDR2 is SYDVKM. V gave up 5 bases and J gave up 5 bases, with 10 bases separating them. This CDR3 comprises 14 residues. The CDR3 here is CASSSGRHNSPLHF. The CDR3 DNA is TGTGCCAGCAGTAGCGGACGGCATAATTCACCCCTCCACTTT.

V and J are TRBV19 and TRBJ2-3, with 8 bases that match TRBD2. In germline, CDR1 is LNHDA, CDR2 SQIVND (reference sequence). With 5 bases clipped from V and 3 bases from J, the junction kept 10 bases outside the gene matches. This CDR3 contains 16 residues. The CDR3 coding sequence is TGTGCCAGTAGTGCCCGGGGGGGGCTCGGGACAGATACGCAGTATTTT. It translates to CASSARGGLGTDTQYF.

This sequence joins TRBV6-5 and TRBJ2-3; D may be TRBD2 (7 bases). The CDR3 sequence is 14 residues long. V lost 6 bases, J lost 2 bases, and 12 bases lay in between. Germline CDR1 MNHEY, CDR2 SVGAGI. The CDR3, as DNA: TGTGCCAGCAGGGCGGGGGCCTCCACAGATACGCAGTATTTT. This codes for CASRAGASTDTQYF.